A single sample is the source of the 14 T cell receptor beta chains below, sequenced in a study of T cell responses to AZD1222 COVID-19 vaccine. Clones were sequenced by immunoSEQ multiplex PCR, and TCRdb holds only the in-frame ones, with some missing. The sample includes some 150,000 clones, more than 70% of them seen just once. The starting material was peripheral blood, obtained on day 0 of MenACWY control vaccination. The receptors shown here come from an adult in good health.

The chain has TRBV7-2 and TRBJ2-7; no reliable D call. Trimming pared 1 base from V and 2 bases from J, leaving 12 bases between. This CDR3 has 15 amino acids. Looked up from germline, CDR1 is SGHTA and CDR2 is FQGNSA. CDR3: CASSLDPGDTYEQYF. The CDR3 nucleotides read TGTGCCAGCAGCTTAGATCCAGGTGATACCTACGAGCAGTACTTC.

This chain joins TRBV5-8 and TRBJ2-6; D gene ambiguous. Per germline, CDR1 SGHTS and CDR2 YDEGEE. The CDR3 runs 16 residues. Trimming pared 2 bases from V and 3 bases from J, leaving 12 bases between. CDR3 region: CASSFYVPGGANVLTF. The CDR3 DNA sequence: TGTGCCAGCAGCTTTTATGTCCCAGGTGGGGCCAACGTCCTGACTTTC. Variable domain in full (rest from reference TRBV5-8 and TRBJ2-6): EAGVTQSPTHLIKTRGQQATLRCSPISGHTSVYWYQQALGLGLQFLLWYDEGEERNRGNFPPRFSGRQFPNYSSELNVNALELEDSALYLCASSFYVPGGANVLTFGAGSRLTVL.

With regard to this clone: A read error may account for a junction end that differs from germline. The chain employs TRBV24-1 and TRBJ1-5, with D perhaps TRBD1 (6 bases). Germline CDR1 and CDR2: KGHDR and SFDVKD. The CDR3 extends over 12 amino acids. The CDR3 region has the DNA TGTGCCACCAGTGATTTGGAAGGGGGACTGTATTTT. The encoded protein is CATSDLEGGLYF.

The chain links TRBV29-1 to TRBJ1-1, with TRBD1 matching 7 bases. Germline V gives CDR1 SQVTM, CDR2 ANQGSEA. The CDR3 consists of 13 residues. The V gene end was trimmed by 7 bases and the J gene end by 1 base; junction bases not matched to a gene: 6. The DNA of the CDR3 is TGCAGCGCCGGGCGACAGGGGAACACTGAAGCTTTCTTT. Translation gives CSAGRQGNTEAFF.

The CDR3 sequence is CSARDRAEAFF. The DNA for the CDR3 is TGCAGTGCTAGAGACAGGGCTGAAGCTTTCTTT. This rearrangement joins TRBV20-1 to TRBJ1-1, with a tentative D call TRBD1 (5 bases). This CDR3 contains 11 residues. Looked up from germline, CDR1 is DFQATT and CDR2 is SNEGSKA (reference sequence). Trimming took 0 bases from V and 6 from J, leaving 5 bases between them.

The chain joins TRBV6-2 or TRBV6-3 to TRBJ2-2, with a tentative D call TRBD2 (7 bases). The CDR3 covers 17 residues. Germline loops: CDR1 MNHEY, CDR2 SVGEGT. Trimming shortened V by 6 bases and J by 3 bases, and 20 bases separated the two germline ends. The CDR3 coding sequence is TGTGCCAGCAGCTTAAGGGGGGCTAGCGGTCACACCGGGGAGCTGTTTTTT. Amino acids: CASSLRGASGHTGELFF.

The chain is built from TRBV11-2 and TRBJ1-2; no reliable D call. The V gene lost 0 bases and the J gene lost 4 bases, with 9 bases spanning the gap. The CDR3 spans 14 residues. The germline gives CDR1 SGHAT, CDR2 FQNNGV. The CDR3: CASSLDSGFYGYTF. CDR3 sequence (DNA): TGTGCCAGCAGCTTAGATTCGGGCTTCTATGGCTACACCTTC.

This chain connects TRBV2 to TRBJ1-2, with 8 nucleotides matching TRBD1. The CDR3 runs to 14 residues. V trimming: 6 bases; J trimming: 6 bases; junction bases outside the gene matches: 9. Germline CDR1 reads SNHLY; CDR2 reads FYNNEI. CDR3 region: CASRGSGQAHGYTF. In nucleotides, the CDR3 is TGTGCCAGCAGAGGGTCGGGACAGGCCCATGGCTACACCTTC.

The chain recombines TRBV6-2 or TRBV6-3 with TRBJ1-4; no firm D call. The V gene lost 4 bases and the J gene lost 8 bases, with 14 bases spanning the gap. CDR1 is MNHEY, CDR2 SVGEGT, per germline. The CDR3 spans 14 residues. The CDR3 coding sequence is TGTGCCAGCAGTTCGGGCCGAGGTGGGGAAAAACTGTTTTTT. Translation: CASSSGRGGEKLFF.

The chain combines TRBV28 with TRBJ2-1; 10 nucleotides match TRBD2. After removal of 7 bases from V and 6 bases from J, the junction contained 9 bases not matched to a gene. The CDR3 spans 15 residues. Germline V gene sequence: CDR1 MDHEN, CDR2 SYDVKM. This chain's CDR3 is CASTLGLAGVNEQFF. The CDR3 DNA reads as TGTGCCAGCACCCTCGGGCTAGCGGGAGTCAATGAGCAGTTCTTC.

The genes are TRBV9 and TRBJ2-2, with 7 bases matching TRBD1. Germline values: CDR1 SGDLS, CDR2 YYNGEE. This CDR3 is built from 16 residues. V lost 2 bases and J lost 5; bases outside the gene matches: 9. The CDR3 sequence: CASSVTGVPGTGELFF. CDR3 sequence (DNA): TGTGCCAGCAGCGTTACAGGGGTCCCGGGGACCGGGGAGCTGTTTTTT.

A few counts support this clone. The V gene is TRBV28, the J gene TRBJ1-6; 7 bases align to TRBD1. The ends lost 4 bases at V and 14 bases at J; junction bases unmatched: 5. The CDR3 extends over 12 amino acids. CDR1 and CDR2 from the germline V gene are MDHEN and SYDVKM. CDR3 coding DNA: TGTGCCAGCAGTTCACAGGGGACGACCCTCCACTTT. Translated, it gives CASSSQGTTLHF.

V is TRBV7-2 and J is TRBJ1-5, with 7 bases matching TRBD1. V lost 0 bases, J lost 15 bases, and 8 bases stayed unmatched. This CDR3 is built from 13 residues. CDR1 and CDR2 from the germline V gene are SGHTA and FQGNSA. The CDR3, as DNA: TGTGCCAGCAGCTTAGCTTGGACAGGCTTTATGCATTTT. It yields the protein CASSLAWTGFMHF. The entire variable domain, with the rest obtained from reference TRBV7-2 and TRBJ1-5, is as follows: GAGVSQSPSNKVTEKGKDVELRCDPISGHTALYWYRQSLGQGLEFLIYFQGNSAPDKSGLPSDRFSAERTGGSVSTLTIQRTQQEDSAVYLCASSLAWTGFMHFGDGTRLSIL.

This sequence joins TRBV6-5 and TRBJ2-2; 9 bases line up with TRBD1. The germline gives CDR1 MNHEY, CDR2 SVGAGI. The J segment lost 4 bases and the V segment lost 7 bases, leaving 7 bases of the junction unmatched. This CDR3 is built from 15 residues. Here the CDR3 reads CASTTGTGFTGELFF. CDR3 bases: TGTGCCAGCACTACCGGGACAGGGTTCACCGGGGAGCTGTTTTTT.